Presented here are 24 T cell receptor beta chains from one specimen sequenced in a study of blood T cell repertoires in COVID-19. Produced via immunoSEQ multiplex PCR; TCRdb's table is partial and in-frame only. This sample yields 200,000 to 300,000 clones, of which around 88% are seen a single time; around 12% belongs to the top ten. Sequencing was performed on peripheral blood. The receptors come from an older man with acute or convalescent COVID-19.

This clone was recorded once. This sequence joins TRBV3-1 (or the pseudogene TRBV3-2) and TRBJ2-7; tentatively, D is TRBD1 (6 bases). In germline, CDR1 is LGHDT, CDR2 YNNKEL (reference sequence). Trimming took off 4 bases at V and 2 bases at J, with 12 bases between the two ends. This CDR3 has 14 amino acids. CDR3 DNA: TGTGCCAGCAGCCCGACAGGCATCACCTACGAGCAGTACTTC. This codes for CASSPTGITYEQYF.

The rearrangement uses TRBV21-1 and TRBJ2-7; TRBD2, the table's D call, lacks a check against the DNA. TRBV21-1 is given as a pseudogene. The CDR3 consists of 16 residues. The CDR3, as DNA: TGTGCCAGCAGCAAGGGCCGAGGGCGGGAGAGGTCCGAGCAGTACTTC. Protein product: CASSKGRGRERSEQYF.

V is TRBV5-1 and J is TRBJ1-2; TRBD1 might be the D (6 bases). CDR3 length equals 16 residues. From germline, CDR1 is SGHRS and CDR2 YFSETQ. V gave up 0 bases and J gave up 3 bases, with 15 bases separating them. The CDR3 coding sequence is TGCGCCAGCAGCTTGGCAGGGGCCGCTTGGGACTATGGCTACACCTTC. Amino acid sequence: CASSLAGAAWDYGYTF.

The gene calls are TRBV28 and TRBJ1-2; no reliable D call. CDR3 length equals 13 residues. The V end lost 2 bases, the J end lost 4 bases, and 8 bases lay between the germline ends. Germline CDR1 MDHEN, CDR2 SYDVKM. The CDR3 coding sequence is TGTGCCAGCAGTTTACTACAGACCTATGGCTACACCTTC. Its translation is CASSLLQTYGYTF.

To note about this clone: The same CDR3 can be traced to other DNA sequences in this sample. The genes are TRBV9 and TRBJ2-5; 7 bases fit TRBD1. Losses at the gene ends were 0 bases for V and 5 bases for J; bases not matched to a gene: 4. Germline V CDR1 and CDR2: SGDLS, YYNGEE. The CDR3 spans 14 residues. The CDR3 region is CASSVGQGGETQYF. CDR3 sequence (DNA): TGTGCCAGCAGCGTAGGACAGGGTGGGGAGACCCAGTACTTC.

The V and J genes are TRBV24-1 and TRBJ1-5; no definite D call. The CDR3 consists of 12 residues. Per the germline V gene, CDR1 is KGHDR and CDR2 is SFDVKD. Trimming took off 0 bases at V and 7 bases at J, with 3 bases between the two ends. This chain's CDR3 is CATSDLSQPQHF. DNA for the CDR3: TGTGCCACCAGTGATTTGAGCCAGCCCCAGCATTTT.

In this sample, this clone turned up once. The chain is built from TRBV2 and TRBJ1-1, with D possibly matching TRBD1 (5 bases). The CDR3 covers 15 residues. V lost 6 bases and J lost 0, with 14 bases in between. CDR1 is SNHLY, CDR2 FYNNEI, per germline. The CDR3 loop is CASRRGSPLNTEAFF. In DNA, the CDR3 is TGTGCCAGCAGGCGGGGGTCCCCGCTGAACACTGAAGCTTTCTTT.

The chain has TRBV5-1 and TRBJ1-2; 7 bases match TRBD1. Germline V gives CDR1 SGHRS, CDR2 YFSETQ. The trim removed 3 bases at V and 2 bases at J, leaving 13 bases unmatched. The CDR3 loop spans 17 amino acids. This chain's CDR3 is CASSSSSRDSENYGYTF. CDR3 sequence (DNA): TGCGCCAGCAGCTCCTCCTCCCGGGACAGTGAAAACTATGGCTACACCTTC.

The rearrangement links TRBV12-3 or TRBV12-4 to TRBJ1-2, with 7 bases fitting TRBD1. There are 13 residues in the CDR3. V lost 6 bases, J lost 7 bases, and 8 bases stayed unmatched. CDR3 sequence: CASSRGQNGGYTF. The CDR3 DNA sequence: TGTGCCAGCAGCCGGGGACAGAACGGTGGCTACACCTTC.

V and J are TRBV6-5 and TRBJ2-3; 13 nucleotides match TRBD2. The ends lost 6 bases at V and 0 bases at J; junction bases unmatched: 0. The CDR3 is 15 amino acids. Germline CDR1 reads MNHEY; CDR2 reads SVGAGI. CDR3 residues: CASRGLAGSTDTQYF. DNA of the CDR3: TGTGCCAGCAGGGGACTAGCGGGGAGCACAGATACGCAGTATTTT.

The chain uses TRBV7-9 and TRBJ1-6; D gene uncertain. Between the trimmed V and J ends, which lost 5 bases and 2 bases, there was a span of 4 bases. This CDR3 is 13 amino acids long. In germline, CDR1 is SEHNR, CDR2 FQNEAQ (reference sequence). The CDR3 DNA is TGTGCCAGCAGCATAACCTATAATTCACCCCTCCACTTT. It yields the protein CASSITYNSPLHF. Filled out from reference TRBV7-9 and TRBJ1-6, the complete variable domain reads DTGVSQNPRHKITKRGQNVTFRCDPISEHNRLYWYRQTLGQGPEFLTYFQNEAQLEKSRLLSDRFSAERPKGSFSTLEIQRTEQGDSAMYLCASSITYNSPLHFGNGTRLTVT.

This chain links TRBV11-2 with TRBJ2-7, with D hard to call. V dropped 5 bases and J dropped 0 bases, with 11 bases sitting between them. The CDR3 is 14 residues long. The V gene's germline CDR1 is SGHAT and CDR2 FQNNGV. CDR3 sequence (DNA): TGTGCCAGCAGCCCCAGGATGGACTCCTACGAGCAGTACTTC. Translating gives CASSPRMDSYEQYF. Combining the CDR3 with reference TRBV11-2 and TRBJ2-7 gives the whole variable domain EAGVAQSPRYKIIEKRQSVAFWCNPISGHATLYWYQQILGQGPKLLIQFQNNGVVDDSQLPKDRFSAERLKGVDSTLKIQPAKLEDSAVYLCASSPRMDSYEQYFGPGTRLTVT.

The gene calls are TRBV7-2 and TRBJ1-5; D is possibly TRBD1 (5 bases). The CDR3 covers 14 residues. Trimming took 5 bases from V and 3 from J, leaving 11 bases between them. Germline V gene data show CDR1 as SGHTA and CDR2 as FQGNSA. The CDR3 DNA follows: TGTGCCAGCAGCCCAGACAGCTTCAATCAGCCCCAGCATTTT. Amino acid sequence: CASSPDSFNQPQHF.

The rearrangement links TRBV19 to TRBJ1-1, with D maybe TRBD1 (6 bases). CDR1 and CDR2 (germline): LNHDA, SQIVND (reference sequence). The CDR3 length is 14 residues. The V end lost 6 bases, the J end lost 1 base, and 12 bases lay between the germline ends. The CDR3 DNA is TGTGCCAGTAGCCTCATACAGGGGAACACTGAAGCTTTCTTT. It codes for CASSLIQGNTEAFF.

About this clone itself: At one of its ends the junction is not consistent with the germline gene, which may arise from a read error. The rearrangement links TRBV19 to TRBJ2-7, with D perhaps matching TRBD2 (6 bases). CDR1 and CDR2 (germline): LNHDA, SQIVND (reference sequence). This CDR3 contains 14 residues. CDR3 nucleotides: TGTGCCAGCAGTAGACTAGGCGGGAACTACGAGCAGTACTTC. Encoded protein: CASSRLGGNYEQYF.

The V and J genes are TRBV28 and TRBJ2-5; TRBD1 might be the D (6 bases). V was trimmed by 6 bases and J by 7 bases, leaving 15 bases between them. Germline V gives CDR1 MDHEN, CDR2 SYDVKM. The length of the CDR3 is 13 residues. In DNA, the CDR3 is TGTGCCAGCAGCAGGGGCGACCAGTGGACCCAGTACTTC. This codes for CASSRGDQWTQYF.

The chain has TRBV3-1 (or the pseudogene TRBV3-2) and TRBJ2-7; D is perhaps TRBD1 (6 bases). CDR1 is LGHDT and CDR2 is YNNKEL in the germline V gene (reference sequence). Trimming removed 0 bases from V and 6 bases from J, with 15 bases in between. The CDR3 consists of 15 residues. The CDR3 spells CASSQDQLGAREQYF. The DNA of the CDR3 is TGTGCCAGCAGCCAAGATCAGCTGGGGGCGCGCGAGCAGTACTTC.

The J gene is TRBJ1-5, the V gene TRBV28, with D tentatively TRBD1 (5 bases). In germline, CDR1 is MDHEN, CDR2 SYDVKM. The CDR3 spans 16 residues. Trimming removed 6 bases from V and 7 bases from J, with 22 bases in between. Here the CDR3 reads CASSIFRAPAEQPQHF. CDR3 coding DNA: TGTGCCAGCAGCATCTTCAGGGCCCCAGCCGAACAGCCCCAGCATTTT.

This chain uses TRBV7-2 with TRBJ1-1; weak D call: TRBD1 (5 bases). CDR1 SGHTA and CDR2 FQGNSA come from the germline V gene. The V end was cut by 7 bases, the J end by 0 bases, with 12 bases between. This CDR3 contains 14 residues. The DNA of the CDR3 is TGTGCCAGCAAGATGGACACTTTGAACACTGAAGCTTTCTTT. The encoded protein is CASKMDTLNTEAFF.

The CDR3 DNA is TGTGCCAGCAGCGTAGGGACTAGCGGGAGGAGGTACACCGGGGAGCTGTTTTTT. Protein: CASSVGTSGRRYTGELFF. The gene calls are TRBV9 and TRBJ2-2; 14 bases fit TRBD2. There are 18 residues in the CDR3. The germline V gene encodes CDR1 SGDLS and CDR2 YYNGEE. V trimming: 0 bases; J trimming: 3 bases; junction bases outside the gene matches: 4. The whole variable domain, remainder taken from reference TRBV9 and TRBJ2-2, is DSGVTQTPKHLITATGQRVTLRCSPRSGDLSVYWYQQSLDQGLQFLIQYYNGEERAKGNILERFSAQQFPDLHSELNLSSLELGDSALYFCASSVGTSGRRYTGELFFGEGSRLTVL.

The genes are TRBV7-3 and TRBJ2-1; 8 nucleotides line up with TRBD2. The germline gives CDR1 SGHTA, CDR2 FQGTGA. V gave up 5 bases and J gave up 6 bases; unmatched junction bases: 6. The CDR3 runs to 14 residues. The CDR3 is CASSPPGGVNEQFF. DNA for the CDR3: TGTGCCAGCAGCCCTCCCGGGGGGGTCAATGAGCAGTTCTTC.

This chain joins TRBV12-3 or TRBV12-4 and TRBJ1-2; D ambiguous. This CDR3 has 12 residues. The V end lost 1 base, the J end lost 13 bases, and 13 bases lay between the germline ends. DNA of the CDR3: TGTGCCAGCAGTTTAGTACCAGGCCCAGGCACCTTC. It translates to CASSLVPGPGTF.

The rearrangement uses TRBV4-2 and TRBJ2-2; D perhaps matches TRBD2 (5 bases). CDR1 and CDR2 (germline): LGHNA, YNFKEQ. CDR3 length: 16 residues. V was shortened by 4 bases and J by 1 base, with 13 bases between the two germline ends. The CDR3 coding sequence is TGTGCCAGCAGCCCCCGGGGAGTAGGGAACACCGGGGAGCTGTTTTTT. Protein: CASSPRGVGNTGELFF.

The chain couples TRBV3-1 (or the pseudogene TRBV3-2) to TRBJ2-6, with D hard to call. Looked up from germline, CDR1 is LGHDT and CDR2 is YNNKEL (reference sequence). CDR3 length: 13 amino acids. V gave up 9 bases and J gave up 0 bases, with 6 bases separating them. The CDR3 region has the DNA TGTGCCAGTCTTAGCTCTGGGGCCAACGTCCTGACTTTC. As protein: CASLSSGANVLTF.